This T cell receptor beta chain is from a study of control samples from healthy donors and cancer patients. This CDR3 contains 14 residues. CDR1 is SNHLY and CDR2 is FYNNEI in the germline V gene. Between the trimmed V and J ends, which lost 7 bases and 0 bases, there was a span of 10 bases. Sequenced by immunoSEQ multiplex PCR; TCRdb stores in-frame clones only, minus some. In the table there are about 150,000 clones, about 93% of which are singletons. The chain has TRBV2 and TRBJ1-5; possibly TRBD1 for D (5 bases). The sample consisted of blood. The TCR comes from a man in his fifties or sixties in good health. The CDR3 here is CASTRGGSNQPQHF. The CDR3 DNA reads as TGTGCCAGCACCCGCGGGGGTAGCAATCAGCCCCAGCATTTT.